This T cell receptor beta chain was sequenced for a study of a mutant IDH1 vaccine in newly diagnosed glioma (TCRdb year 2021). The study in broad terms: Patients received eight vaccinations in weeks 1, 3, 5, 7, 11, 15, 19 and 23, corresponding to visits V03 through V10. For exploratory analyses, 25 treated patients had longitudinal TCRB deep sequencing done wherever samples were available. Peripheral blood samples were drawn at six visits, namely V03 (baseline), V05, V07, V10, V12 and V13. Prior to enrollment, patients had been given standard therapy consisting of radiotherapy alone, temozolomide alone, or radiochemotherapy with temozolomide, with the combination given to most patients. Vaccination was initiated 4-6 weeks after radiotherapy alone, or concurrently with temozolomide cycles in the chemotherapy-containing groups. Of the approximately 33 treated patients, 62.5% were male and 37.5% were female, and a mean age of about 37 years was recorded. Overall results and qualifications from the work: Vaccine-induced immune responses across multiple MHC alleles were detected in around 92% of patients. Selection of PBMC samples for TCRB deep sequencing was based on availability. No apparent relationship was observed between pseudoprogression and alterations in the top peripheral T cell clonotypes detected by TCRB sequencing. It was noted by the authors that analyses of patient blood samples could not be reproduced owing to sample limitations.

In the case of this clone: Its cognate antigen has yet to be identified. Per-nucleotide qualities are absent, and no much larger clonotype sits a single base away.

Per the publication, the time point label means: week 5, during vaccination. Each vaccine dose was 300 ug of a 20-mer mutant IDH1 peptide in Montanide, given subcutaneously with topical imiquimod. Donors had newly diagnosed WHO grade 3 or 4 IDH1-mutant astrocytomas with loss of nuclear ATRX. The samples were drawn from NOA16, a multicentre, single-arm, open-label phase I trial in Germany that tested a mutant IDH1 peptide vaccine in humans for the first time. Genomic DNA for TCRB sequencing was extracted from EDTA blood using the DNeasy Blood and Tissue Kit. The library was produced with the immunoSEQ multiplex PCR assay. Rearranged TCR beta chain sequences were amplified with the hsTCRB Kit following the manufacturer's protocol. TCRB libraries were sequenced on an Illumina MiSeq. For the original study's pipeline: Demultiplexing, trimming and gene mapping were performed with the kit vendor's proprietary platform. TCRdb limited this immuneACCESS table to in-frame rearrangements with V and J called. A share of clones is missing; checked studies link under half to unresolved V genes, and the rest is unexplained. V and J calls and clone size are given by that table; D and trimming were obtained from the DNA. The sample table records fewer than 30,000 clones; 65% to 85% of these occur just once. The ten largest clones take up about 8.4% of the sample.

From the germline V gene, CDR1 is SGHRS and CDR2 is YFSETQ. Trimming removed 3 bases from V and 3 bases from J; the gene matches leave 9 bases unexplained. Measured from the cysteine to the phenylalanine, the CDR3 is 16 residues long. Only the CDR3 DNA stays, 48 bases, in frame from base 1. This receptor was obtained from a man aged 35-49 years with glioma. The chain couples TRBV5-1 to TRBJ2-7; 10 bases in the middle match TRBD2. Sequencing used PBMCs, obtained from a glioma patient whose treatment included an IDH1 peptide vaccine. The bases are TGCGCCAGCAGCTGGACTCTAGCGGGAGAAGGCTACGAGCAGTACTTC. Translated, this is CASSWTLAGEGYEQYF. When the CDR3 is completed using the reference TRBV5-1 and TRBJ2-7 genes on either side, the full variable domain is KAGVTQTPRYLIKTRGQQVTLSCSPISGHRSVSWYQQTPGQGLQFLFEYFSETQRNKGNFPGRFSGRQFSNSRSEMNVSTLELGDSALYLCASSWTLAGEGYEQYFGPGTRLTVT.